What follows are 21 T cell receptor beta chains derived from one specimen sequenced in a study of lymphopenia after photon versus proton radiotherapy. The table came from immunoSEQ multiplex PCR; TCRdb's copy has only in-frame clones and leaves some out. This sample yields about 160,000 clones, of which about 88% are seen a single time; around 4.7% belongs to the top ten. The sample consisted of peripheral blood, taken from a patient treated with photon-based radiotherapy. Receptor source: a man aged 50 to 60 with gastric cancer.

The chain recombines TRBV29-1 with TRBJ1-2, with a possible D match to TRBD1 (5 bases). V was clipped by 3 bases and J by 8 bases, with 10 bases between them. Germline V lookup: CDR1 SQVTM, CDR2 ANQGSEA. This CDR3 is built from 11 residues. The chain's CDR3 is CSVESWDGYTF. The CDR3 region has the DNA TGCAGCGTTGAGTCTTGGGACGGCTACACCTTC.

The J gene is TRBJ1-1, the V gene TRBV18; D ambiguous. Germline assignment: CDR1 KGHSH and CDR2 LQKENI. Between the trimmed V and J ends, which lost 5 bases and 0 bases, there was a span of 7 bases. The CDR3 length is 13 residues. This CDR3 reads CASSILLNTEAFF. The DNA for the CDR3 is TGTGCCAGCTCAATTTTATTGAACACTGAAGCTTTCTTT.

A note on this clone: This may be a read error, as it is one base from a much larger clone. The genes are TRBV4-2 and TRBJ1-1; possibly TRBD1 for D (6 bases). The V gene lost 6 bases and the J gene lost 2 bases, with 10 bases spanning the gap. Germline V gene lookup returns CDR1 LGHNA and CDR2 YNFKEQ. This CDR3 has 13 residues. CDR3 nucleotide sequence: TGTGCCAGCAGTCAGACAGGTAACACTGAAGCTTTCTTT. Translating it yields CASSQTGNTEAFF.

The genes are TRBV6-5 and TRBJ2-3; the D is unclear. The CDR3 runs 15 residues. V was pared by 0 bases and J by 0 bases, with 7 bases between. The germline gives CDR1 MNHEY, CDR2 SVGAGI. CDR3 DNA sequence: TGTGCCAGCAGTTACTCGGCCCTTAGCACAGATACGCAGTATTTT. Its protein product is CASSYSALSTDTQYF.

The rearrangement links TRBV10-2 to TRBJ2-2; 14 positions match TRBD2. The junction had 1 base not matched to a gene; V was cut back by 4 bases and J by 6 bases. The CDR3 extends over 15 amino acids. The germline gives CDR1 WSHSY, CDR2 SAAADI. CDR3 sequence: CASSGLAGGSGELFF. In nucleotides, the CDR3 is TGCGCCAGCAGTGGACTAGCGGGAGGGTCCGGGGAGCTGTTTTTT.

The rearrangement links TRBV18 to TRBJ1-1; D unclear. This CDR3 is built from 12 residues. Germline V gene lookup returns CDR1 KGHSH and CDR2 LQKENI. Trimming shortened V by 6 bases and J by 5 bases, and 10 bases separated the two germline ends. Written as DNA, the CDR3 is TGTGCCAGCTCGATTCTTGGGACTGAAGCTTTCTTT. It is translated as CASSILGTEAFF.

This clone was counted only a few times. Other nucleotide sequences from this sample produce the same CDR3. This chain connects TRBV7-3 to TRBJ1-5; unclear D gene. V was shortened by 0 bases and J by 5 bases, with 5 bases between the two germline ends. This CDR3 has 13 residues. In germline, CDR1 is SGHTA, CDR2 FQGTGA. The CDR3 nucleotides are TGTGCCAGCAGCTTAACGGCGGATCAGCCCCAGCATTTT. Protein: CASSLTADQPQHF.

The chain couples TRBV9 to TRBJ2-6; D unresolved. Germline CDR1 reads SGDLS; CDR2 reads YYNGEE. V was clipped by 0 bases and J by 0 bases, with 4 bases between them. There are 15 residues in the CDR3. The CDR3 loop reads CASSVVGSGANVLTF. CDR3 nucleotides: TGTGCCAGCAGCGTAGTCGGCTCTGGGGCCAACGTCCTGACTTTC.

Comments on this clone: One end of the junction fails to match germline, which may point to a read error. This chain uses TRBV27 with TRBJ1-5, with D possibly matching TRBD1 (5 bases). Germline values: CDR1 MNHEY, CDR2 SMNVEV (reference sequence). The CDR3 is made up of 16 amino acids. For the CDR3, the DNA is TGTGCCAGCAGTTATAGCGTAGGGGCCCCATATCAGGCCCAGCATTTT. The encoded protein is CASSYSVGAPYQAQHF.

The chain carries TRBV28 and TRBJ1-2; no firm D call. Trimming pared 5 bases from V and 4 bases from J, leaving 5 bases between. The CDR3 is 11 residues long. CDR1 is MDHEN, CDR2 SYDVKM, per germline. This CDR3 reads CASSMGYGYTF. The DNA for the CDR3 is TGTGCCAGCAGTATGGGCTATGGCTACACCTTC.

In DNA, the CDR3 is TGTGCCAGTAGGCGCCTTCAGGGGAGTGCTGAAGCTTTCTTT. Protein: CASRRLQGSAEAFF. V usage is TRBV19 and J usage is TRBJ1-1; weak D call: TRBD1 (6 bases). V lost 6 bases, J lost 6 bases, and 17 bases lay in between. This CDR3 is built from 14 residues. Germline values: CDR1 LNHDA, CDR2 SQIVND (reference sequence).

This rearrangement joins TRBV5-4 to TRBJ2-7; D is unclear. Trimming removed 1 base from V and 6 bases from J, with 11 bases in between. The CDR3 contains 13 residues. Germline values: CDR1 SGHNT, CDR2 YYREEE (reference sequence). The CDR3 here is CASSLSMVGEQYF. In DNA form, the CDR3 reads TGTGCCAGCAGCTTGTCGATGGTGGGCGAGCAGTACTTC.

The chain has TRBV5-1 and TRBJ1-5; 8 bases are a match to TRBD1. Germline assignment: CDR1 SGHRS and CDR2 YFSETQ. The CDR3 consists of 17 residues. V lost 7 bases and J lost 2; bases outside the gene matches: 14. CDR3 loop: CASLKDRALFGNQPQHF. The CDR3 nucleotides read TGCGCCAGCCTCAAGGACAGGGCCCTTTTTGGCAATCAGCCCCAGCATTTT. Filled out from reference TRBV5-1 and TRBJ1-5, the complete variable domain reads KAGVTQTPRYLIKTRGQQVTLSCSPISGHRSVSWYQQTPGQGLQFLFEYFSETQRNKGNFPGRFSGRQFSNSRSEMNVSTLELGDSALYLCASLKDRALFGNQPQHFGDGTRLSIL.

The chain has TRBV5-6 and TRBJ2-5; D perhaps matches TRBD1 (6 bases). The CDR3 covers 14 residues. Looked up from germline, CDR1 is SGHDT and CDR2 is YYEEEE. Trimming left V 2 bases short and J 2 bases short, with 10 bases between. The CDR3 sequence is CASSLGQNQETQYF. The CDR3 nucleotides read TGTGCCAGCAGCTTAGGACAGAATCAAGAGACCCAGTACTTC.

The V and J genes are TRBV5-1 and TRBJ2-2, with a weak D call TRBD2 (5 bases). The CDR3 is 14 amino acids. Germline CDR1 and CDR2: SGHRS and YFSETQ. The V and J ends lost 3 bases and 7 bases respectively, with 13 bases between them. The CDR3 region is CASSSLEGSGELFF. The CDR3 coding sequence is TGCGCCAGCAGCTCTCTCGAAGGGAGCGGGGAGCTGTTTTTT.

This chain connects TRBV19 to TRBJ1-1; D is uncertain. The germline V and J ends were trimmed by 3 bases and 5 bases, with 7 bases remaining between them. The CDR3 runs 12 residues. Germline V CDR1 and CDR2: LNHDA, SQIVND (reference sequence). The CDR3 nucleotides read TGTGCCAGTAGTATTACAAGAACTGAAGCTTTCTTT. As protein: CASSITRTEAFF.

The chain uses TRBV10-2 and TRBJ1-1, with D perhaps matching TRBD1 (5 bases). Trimming removed 10 bases at V and 4 bases at J, with 13 bases between. Germline CDR1 WSHSY, CDR2 SAAADI. The length of the CDR3 is 12 residues. The CDR3 loop reads CATFRGTTEAFF. In nucleotides, the CDR3 is TGCGCCACCTTCCGGGGGACCACTGAAGCTTTCTTT.

The CDR3: CASSEASGPHSYEQYF. The CDR3 DNA is TGCGCCAGCAGTGAGGCTAGCGGACCGCACTCCTACGAGCAGTACTTC. The chain joins TRBV10-2 to TRBJ2-7, with 7 bases fitting TRBD2. CDR1 and CDR2 (germline): WSHSY, SAAADI. The CDR3 length is 16 residues. J gave up 0 bases and V 2 bases, and 7 bases lay outside the gene matches.

This rearrangement joins TRBV12-5 to TRBJ1-1; 10 bases agree with TRBD1. This CDR3 is 16 amino acids long. Trimming cost V 4 bases and J 1 base; bases outside gene matches: 6. Per germline, CDR1 LGHNT and CDR2 FRNRAP. The CDR3 bases are TGTGCTAGTGGTTCTGGGGACAGGGGACCGAACACTGAAGCTTTCTTT. Encoded protein: CASGSGDRGPNTEAFF.

The chain has TRBV12-5 and TRBJ2-7; 10 bases are shared with TRBD1. J lost 2 bases, V lost 1 base, and 2 bases had no gene match. CDR1 and CDR2 from the germline V gene are LGHNT and FRNRAP. There are 15 residues in the CDR3. The CDR3 DNA sequence: TGTGCTAGTGGTTTGGGGACAGGGGGAGCCTACGAGCAGTACTTC. The encoded protein is CASGLGTGGAYEQYF. The full variable domain, its missing parts supplied by reference TRBV12-5 and TRBJ2-7, is DARVTQTPRHKVTEMGQEVTMRCQPILGHNTVFWYRQTMMQGLELLAYFRNRAPLDDSGMPKDRFSAEMPDATLATLKIQPSEPRDSAVYFCASGLGTGGAYEQYFGPGTRLTVT.

DNA of the CDR3: TGCGCCAGCAGACCAGGAACGAGTCGGATGAACACTGAAGCTTTCTTT. This sequence encodes CASRPGTSRMNTEAFF. J is TRBJ1-1 and V is TRBV5-1; D not certain. CDR1 and CDR2 (germline): SGHRS, YFSETQ. The CDR3 is 16 residues long. The V and J ends lost 5 bases and 0 bases respectively, with 17 bases between them.